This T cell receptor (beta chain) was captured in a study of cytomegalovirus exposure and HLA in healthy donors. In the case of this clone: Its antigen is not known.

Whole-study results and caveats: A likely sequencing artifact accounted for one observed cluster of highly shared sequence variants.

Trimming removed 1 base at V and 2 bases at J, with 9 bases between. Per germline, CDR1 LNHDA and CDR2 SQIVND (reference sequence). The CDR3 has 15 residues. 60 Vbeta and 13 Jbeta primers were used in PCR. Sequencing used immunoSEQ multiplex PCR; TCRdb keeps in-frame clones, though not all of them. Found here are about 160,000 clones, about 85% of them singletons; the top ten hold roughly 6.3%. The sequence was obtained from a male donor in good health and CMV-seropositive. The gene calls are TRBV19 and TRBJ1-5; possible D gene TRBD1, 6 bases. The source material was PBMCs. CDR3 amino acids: CASSIGRGGNQPQHF. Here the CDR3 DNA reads TGTGCCAGTAGTATAGGCAGGGGTGGCAATCAGCCCCAGCATTTT.